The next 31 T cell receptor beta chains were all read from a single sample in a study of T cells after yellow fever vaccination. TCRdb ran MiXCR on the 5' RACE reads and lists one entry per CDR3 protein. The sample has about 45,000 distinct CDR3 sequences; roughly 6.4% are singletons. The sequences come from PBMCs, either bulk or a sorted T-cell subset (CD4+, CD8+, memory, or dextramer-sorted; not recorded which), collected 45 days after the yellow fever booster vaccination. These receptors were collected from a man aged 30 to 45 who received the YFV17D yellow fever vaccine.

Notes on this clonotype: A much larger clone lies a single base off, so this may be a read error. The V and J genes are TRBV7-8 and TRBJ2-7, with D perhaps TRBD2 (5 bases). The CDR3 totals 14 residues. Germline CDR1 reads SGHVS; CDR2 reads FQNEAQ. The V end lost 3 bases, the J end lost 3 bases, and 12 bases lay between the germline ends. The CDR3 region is CASSFSATNYEQYF. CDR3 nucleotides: TGTGCCAGCAGCTTTTCCGCGACTAACTACGAGCAGTACTTC.

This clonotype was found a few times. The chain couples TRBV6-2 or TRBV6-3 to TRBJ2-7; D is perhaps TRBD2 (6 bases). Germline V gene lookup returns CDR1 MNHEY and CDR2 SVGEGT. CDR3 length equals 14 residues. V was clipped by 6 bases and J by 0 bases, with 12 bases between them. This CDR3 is CASRRGLASYEQYF. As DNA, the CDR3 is TGTGCCAGCAGGCGGGGACTGGCCTCCTACGAGCAGTACTTC.

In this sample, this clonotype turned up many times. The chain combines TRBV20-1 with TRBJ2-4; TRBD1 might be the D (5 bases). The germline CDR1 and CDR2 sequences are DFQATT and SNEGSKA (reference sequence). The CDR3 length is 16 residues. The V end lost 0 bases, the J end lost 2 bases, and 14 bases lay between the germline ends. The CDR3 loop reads CSARDQGTKTKNIQYF. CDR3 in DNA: TGCAGTGCTAGAGATCAGGGAACGAAGACCAAAAACATTCAGTACTTC.

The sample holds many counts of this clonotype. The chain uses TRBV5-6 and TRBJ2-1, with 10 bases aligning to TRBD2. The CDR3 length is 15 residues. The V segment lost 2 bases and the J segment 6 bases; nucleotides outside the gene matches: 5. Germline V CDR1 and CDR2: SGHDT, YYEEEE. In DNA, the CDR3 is TGTGCCAGCAGCTTCTCTAGCGGGAGTCGCAATGAGCAGTTCTTC. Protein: CASSFSSGSRNEQFF. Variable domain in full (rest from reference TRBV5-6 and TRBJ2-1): DAGVTQSPTHLIKTRGQQVTLRCSPKSGHDTVSWYQQALGQGPQFIFQYYEEEERQRGNFPDRFSGHQFPNYSSELNVNALLLGDSALYLCASSFSSGSRNEQFFGPGTRLTVL.

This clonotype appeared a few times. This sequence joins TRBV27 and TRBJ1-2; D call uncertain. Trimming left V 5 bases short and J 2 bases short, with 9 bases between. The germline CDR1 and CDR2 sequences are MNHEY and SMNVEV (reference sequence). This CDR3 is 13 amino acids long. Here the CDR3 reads CASSLRENYGYTF. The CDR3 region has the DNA TGTGCCAGCAGTCTTCGAGAGAACTATGGCTACACCTTC.

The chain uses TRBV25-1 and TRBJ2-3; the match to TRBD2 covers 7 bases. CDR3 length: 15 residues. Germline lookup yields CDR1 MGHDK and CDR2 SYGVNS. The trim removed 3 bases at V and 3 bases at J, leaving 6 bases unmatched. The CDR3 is CASSEAGVTTDTQYF. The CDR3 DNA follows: TGTGCCAGCAGTGAGGCGGGAGTAACGACAGATACGCAGTATTTT.

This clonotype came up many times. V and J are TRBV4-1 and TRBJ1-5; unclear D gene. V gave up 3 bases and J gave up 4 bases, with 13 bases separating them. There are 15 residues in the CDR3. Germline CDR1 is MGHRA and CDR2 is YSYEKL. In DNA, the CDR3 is TGCGCCAGCAGCCACGGGAATTCAGCAAATCAGCCCCAGCATTTT. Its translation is CASSHGNSANQPQHF.

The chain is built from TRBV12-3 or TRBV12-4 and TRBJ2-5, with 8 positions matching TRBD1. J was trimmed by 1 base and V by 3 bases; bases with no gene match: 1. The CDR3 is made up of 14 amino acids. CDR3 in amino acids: CASSFTGGQETQYF. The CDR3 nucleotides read TGTGCCAGCAGTTTTACAGGGGGCCAAGAGACCCAGTACTTC.

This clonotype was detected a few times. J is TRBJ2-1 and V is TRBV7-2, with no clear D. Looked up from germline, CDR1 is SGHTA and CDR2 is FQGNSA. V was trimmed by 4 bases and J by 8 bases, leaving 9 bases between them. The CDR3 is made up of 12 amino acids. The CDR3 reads CASSSTSHEQFF. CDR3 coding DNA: TGTGCCAGCAGCTCCACCTCCCATGAGCAGTTCTTC.

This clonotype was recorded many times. Here the CDR3 DNA reads TGTGCCAGTAGTATTTCCGGGAGTGGGACCGGGGAGCTGTTTTTT. It specifies CASSISGSGTGELFF. The rearrangement links TRBV19 to TRBJ2-2, with a possible D match to TRBD2 (6 bases). CDR1 and CDR2 from the germline V gene are LNHDA and SQIVND (reference sequence). Trimming took off 3 bases at V and 5 bases at J, with 13 bases between the two ends. CDR3 size: 15 residues.

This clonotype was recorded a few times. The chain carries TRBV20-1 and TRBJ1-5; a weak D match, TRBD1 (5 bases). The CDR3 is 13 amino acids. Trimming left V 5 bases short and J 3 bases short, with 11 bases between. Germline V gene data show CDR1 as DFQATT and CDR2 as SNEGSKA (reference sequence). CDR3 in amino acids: CSARQGLNQPQHF. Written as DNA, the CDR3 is TGCAGTGCTCGGCAGGGACTCAATCAGCCCCAGCATTTT.

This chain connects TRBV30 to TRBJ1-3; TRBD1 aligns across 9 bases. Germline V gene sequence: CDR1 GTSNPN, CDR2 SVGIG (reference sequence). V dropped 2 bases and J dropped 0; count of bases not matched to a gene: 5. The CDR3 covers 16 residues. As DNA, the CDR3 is TGTGCCTGGAGTATACAGGGGGCCAGCTCTGGAAACACCATATATTTT. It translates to CAWSIQGASSGNTIYF.

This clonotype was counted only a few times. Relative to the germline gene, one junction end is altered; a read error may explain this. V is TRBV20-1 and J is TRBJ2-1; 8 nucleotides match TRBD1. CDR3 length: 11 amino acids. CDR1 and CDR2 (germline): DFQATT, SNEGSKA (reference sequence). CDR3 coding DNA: TGCAGTGCTAGAGGGCGGGACAGGTCACTCTTC. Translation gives CSARGRDRSLF.

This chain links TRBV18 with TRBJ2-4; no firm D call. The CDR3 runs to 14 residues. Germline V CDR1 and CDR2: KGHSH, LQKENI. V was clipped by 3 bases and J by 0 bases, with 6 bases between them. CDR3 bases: TGTGCCAGCTCACCGCTACTAGCCAAAAACATTCAGTACTTC. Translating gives CASSPLLAKNIQYF.

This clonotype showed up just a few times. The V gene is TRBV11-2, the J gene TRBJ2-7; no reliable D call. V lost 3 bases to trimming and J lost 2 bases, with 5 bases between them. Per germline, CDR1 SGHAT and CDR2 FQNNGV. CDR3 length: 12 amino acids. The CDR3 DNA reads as TGTGCCAGCAGCTTTAACCCCTACGAGCAGTACTTC. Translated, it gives CASSFNPYEQYF.

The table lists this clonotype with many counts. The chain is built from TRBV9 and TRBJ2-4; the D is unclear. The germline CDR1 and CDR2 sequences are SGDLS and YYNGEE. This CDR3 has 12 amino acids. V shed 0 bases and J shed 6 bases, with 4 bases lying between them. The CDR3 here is CASSVVGNIQYF. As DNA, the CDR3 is TGTGCCAGCAGCGTAGTCGGAAACATTCAGTACTTC.

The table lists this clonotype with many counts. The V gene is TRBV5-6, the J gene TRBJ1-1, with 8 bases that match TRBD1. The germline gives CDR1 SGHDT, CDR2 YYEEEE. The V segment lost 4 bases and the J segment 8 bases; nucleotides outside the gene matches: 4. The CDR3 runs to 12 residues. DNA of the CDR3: TGTGCCAGCAGCCGGACAGGGTCAGAAGCTTTCTTT. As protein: CASSRTGSEAFF. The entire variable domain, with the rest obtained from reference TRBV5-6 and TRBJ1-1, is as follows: DAGVTQSPTHLIKTRGQQVTLRCSPKSGHDTVSWYQQALGQGPQFIFQYYEEEERQRGNFPDRFSGHQFPNYSSELNVNALLLGDSALYLCASSRTGSEAFFGQGTRLTVV.

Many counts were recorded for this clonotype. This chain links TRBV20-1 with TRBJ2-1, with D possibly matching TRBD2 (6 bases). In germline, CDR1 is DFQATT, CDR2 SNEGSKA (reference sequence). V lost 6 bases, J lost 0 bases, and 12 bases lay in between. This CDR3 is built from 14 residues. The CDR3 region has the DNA TGCAGTGCCAATGACGGGAGCTCCTACAATGAGCAGTTCTTC. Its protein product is CSANDGSSYNEQFF.

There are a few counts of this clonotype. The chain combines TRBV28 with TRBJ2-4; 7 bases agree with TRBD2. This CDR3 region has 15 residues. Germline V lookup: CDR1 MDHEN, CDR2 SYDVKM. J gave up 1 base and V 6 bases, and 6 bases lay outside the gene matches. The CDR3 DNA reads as TGTGCCAGCAGGCTGGAGACTAGCGCCAAAAACATTCAGTACTTC. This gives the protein CASRLETSAKNIQYF.

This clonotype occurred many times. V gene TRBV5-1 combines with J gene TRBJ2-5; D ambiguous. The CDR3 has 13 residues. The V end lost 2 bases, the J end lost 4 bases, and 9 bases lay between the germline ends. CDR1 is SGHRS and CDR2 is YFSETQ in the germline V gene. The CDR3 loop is CASSLTGLETQYF. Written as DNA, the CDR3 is TGCGCCAGCAGCTTAACTGGGCTAGAGACCCAGTACTTC.

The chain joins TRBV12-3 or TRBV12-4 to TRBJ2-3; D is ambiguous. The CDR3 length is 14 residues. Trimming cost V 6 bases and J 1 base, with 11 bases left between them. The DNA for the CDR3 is TGTGCCAGCAGCCACGGTCTGGGCACAGATACGCAGTATTTT. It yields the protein CASSHGLGTDTQYF.

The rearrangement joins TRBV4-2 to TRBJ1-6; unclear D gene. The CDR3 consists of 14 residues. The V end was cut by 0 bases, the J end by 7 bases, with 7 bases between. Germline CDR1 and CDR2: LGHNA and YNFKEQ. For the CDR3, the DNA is TGTGCCAGCAGCCAAGAAGGAAGGAATTCACCCCTCCACTTT. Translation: CASSQEGRNSPLHF.

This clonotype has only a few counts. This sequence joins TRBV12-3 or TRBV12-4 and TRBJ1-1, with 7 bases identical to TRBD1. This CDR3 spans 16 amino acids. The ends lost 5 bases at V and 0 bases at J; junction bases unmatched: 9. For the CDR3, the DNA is TGTGCCAGCAGTCCGCCGACAGGGCGCATGAACACTGAAGCTTTCTTT. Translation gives CASSPPTGRMNTEAFF.

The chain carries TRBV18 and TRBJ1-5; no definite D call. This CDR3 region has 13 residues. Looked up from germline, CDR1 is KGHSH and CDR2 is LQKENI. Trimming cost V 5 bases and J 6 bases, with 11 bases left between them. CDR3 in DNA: TGTGCCAGCTCAACTATAAGTGGTCAGCCCCAGCATTTT. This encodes CASSTISGQPQHF.

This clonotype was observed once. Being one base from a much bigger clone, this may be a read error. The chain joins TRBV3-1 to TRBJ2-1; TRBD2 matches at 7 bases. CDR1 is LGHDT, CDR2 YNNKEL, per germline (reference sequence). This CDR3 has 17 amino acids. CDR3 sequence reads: CASSQDLADPTYNERFF. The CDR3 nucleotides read TGTGCCAGCAGCCAAGACCTAGCGGACCCCACCTACAATGAGCGGTTCTTC.

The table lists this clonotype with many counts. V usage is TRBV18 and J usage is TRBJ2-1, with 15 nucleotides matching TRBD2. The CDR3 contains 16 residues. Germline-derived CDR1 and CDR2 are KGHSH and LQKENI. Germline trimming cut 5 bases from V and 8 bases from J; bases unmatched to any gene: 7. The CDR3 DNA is TGTGCCAGCTCATTGGGACTAGCGGGAGGTACCGATGAGCAGTTCTTC. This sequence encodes CASSLGLAGGTDEQFF.

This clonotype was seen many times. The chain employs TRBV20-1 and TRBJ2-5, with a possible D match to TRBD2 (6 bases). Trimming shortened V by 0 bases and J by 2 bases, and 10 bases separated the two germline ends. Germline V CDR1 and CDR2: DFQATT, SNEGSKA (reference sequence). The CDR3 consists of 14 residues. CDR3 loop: CSARDDREQETQYF. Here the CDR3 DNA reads TGCAGTGCTAGAGATGACCGGGAGCAAGAGACCCAGTACTTC.

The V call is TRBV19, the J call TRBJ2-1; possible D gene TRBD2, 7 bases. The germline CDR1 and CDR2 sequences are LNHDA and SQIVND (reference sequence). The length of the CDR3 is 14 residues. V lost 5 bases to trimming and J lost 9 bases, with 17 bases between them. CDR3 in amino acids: CASSPRGGGREQFF. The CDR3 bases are TGTGCCAGTAGTCCTCGAGGGGGAGGGCGTGAGCAGTTCTTC.

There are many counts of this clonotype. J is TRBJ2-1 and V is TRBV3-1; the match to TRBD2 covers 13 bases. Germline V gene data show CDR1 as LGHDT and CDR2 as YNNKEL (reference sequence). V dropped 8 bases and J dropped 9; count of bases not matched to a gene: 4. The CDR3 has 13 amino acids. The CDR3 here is CASARTSGSEQFF. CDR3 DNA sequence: TGTGCCAGCGCAAGGACTAGCGGGAGTGAGCAGTTCTTC.

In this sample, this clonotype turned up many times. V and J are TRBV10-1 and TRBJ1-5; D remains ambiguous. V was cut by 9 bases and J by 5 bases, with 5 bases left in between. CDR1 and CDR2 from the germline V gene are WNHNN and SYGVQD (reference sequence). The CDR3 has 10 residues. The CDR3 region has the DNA TGCGCCAGTTTCTATCAGCCCCAGCATTTT. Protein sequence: CASFYQPQHF.

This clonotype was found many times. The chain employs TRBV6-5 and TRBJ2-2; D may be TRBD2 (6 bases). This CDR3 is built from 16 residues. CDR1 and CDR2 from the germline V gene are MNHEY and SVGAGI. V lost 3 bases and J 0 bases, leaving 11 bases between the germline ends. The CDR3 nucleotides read TGTGCCAGCAGTTATACCCTAGCGACGAACACCGGGGAGCTGTTTTTT. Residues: CASSYTLATNTGELFF.